This T cell receptor beta chain emerged from a study of blood T cell repertoires in COVID-19. On the study more broadly: Acute and convalescent COVID-19 specimens originated in the United States, Italy and Spain. The analysed material was cDNA or gDNA that came from T cells, B-cell-depleted T cells, or PBMCs.

Only in-frame clones appear in the TCRdb table, and some are missing; sequencing was by immunoSEQ multiplex PCR. The sample carries tens of thousands of clones, 75% to 90% recorded once. V trimming: 3 bases; J trimming: 4 bases; junction bases outside the gene matches: 9. This CDR3 has 17 amino acids. Germline V gives CDR1 SNHLY, CDR2 FYNNEI. Sequences were obtained from peripheral blood. The chain links TRBV2 to TRBJ2-3; the match to TRBD2 covers 11 bases. The origin of this receptor is a man aged 45-65 years with active or convalescent COVID-19. The CDR3 region has the DNA TGTGCCAGCAGTGATAGCGGGGGGGCCTCTCGTGCAGATACGCAGTATTTT. This translates into CASSDSGGASRADTQYF.